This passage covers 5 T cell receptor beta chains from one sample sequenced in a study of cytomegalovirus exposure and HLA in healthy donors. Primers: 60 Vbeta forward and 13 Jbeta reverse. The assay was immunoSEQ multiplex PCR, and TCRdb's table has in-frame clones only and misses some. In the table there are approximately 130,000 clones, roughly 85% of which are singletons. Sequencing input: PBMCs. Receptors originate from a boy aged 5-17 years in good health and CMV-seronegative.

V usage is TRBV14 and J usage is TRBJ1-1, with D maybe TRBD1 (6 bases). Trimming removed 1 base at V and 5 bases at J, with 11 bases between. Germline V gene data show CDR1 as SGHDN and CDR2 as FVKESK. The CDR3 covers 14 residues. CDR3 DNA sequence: TGTGCCAGCAGCCAAGTGGGGGCCAGGACTGAAGCTTTCTTT. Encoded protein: CASSQVGARTEAFF.

CDR3 DNA sequence: TGTGCCAGCAGTCCTCAGGGTAGGGAGCCCCAGCATTTT. It encodes CASSPQGREPQHF. The V gene is TRBV27, the J gene TRBJ1-5; tentative D call: TRBD1 (5 bases). Trimming cost V 5 bases and J 8 bases, with 13 bases left between them. This CDR3 contains 13 residues. Germline-derived CDR1 and CDR2 are MNHEY and SMNVEV (reference sequence).

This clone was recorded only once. The CDR3: CASSAAGNSETQYF. CDR3 nucleotides: TGCGCCAGCAGCGCGGCAGGGAATTCGGAGACCCAGTACTTC. The V call is TRBV5-1, the J call TRBJ2-5, with a tentative D call TRBD1 (5 bases). CDR3 length equals 14 residues. The V gene lost 4 bases and the J gene lost 5 bases, with 15 bases spanning the gap. Germline V gene sequence: CDR1 SGHRS, CDR2 YFSETQ.

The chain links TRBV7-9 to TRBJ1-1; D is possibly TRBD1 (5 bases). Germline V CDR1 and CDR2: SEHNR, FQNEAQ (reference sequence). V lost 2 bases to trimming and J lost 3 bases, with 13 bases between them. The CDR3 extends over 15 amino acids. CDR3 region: CASSLNRWGDTEAFF. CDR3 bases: TGTGCCAGCAGCTTAAATCGGTGGGGGGACACTGAAGCTTTCTTT.

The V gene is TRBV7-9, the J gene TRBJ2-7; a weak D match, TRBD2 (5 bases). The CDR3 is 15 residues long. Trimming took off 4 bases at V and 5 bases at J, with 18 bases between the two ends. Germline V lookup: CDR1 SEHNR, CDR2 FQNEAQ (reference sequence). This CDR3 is CASSYGRGFGDEQYF. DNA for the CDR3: TGTGCCAGCAGCTATGGACGGGGTTTTGGCGACGAGCAGTACTTC.